The 29 T cell receptor beta chains in this list originate from one sample, sequenced in a study of blood T cell repertoires in COVID-19. Assay: immunoSEQ multiplex PCR; the TCRdb copy retains only in-frame clones and omits some. The sample contains a few hundred thousand clones, 85% to 90% of which appear only once. Sequenced: PBMCs or T cells enriched from blood (not recorded which). These receptors were obtained from a man aged 25 to 45 who had recovered from COVID-19.

V usage is TRBV29-1 and J usage is TRBJ2-5; TRBD2 matches at 7 bases. In germline, CDR1 is SQVTM, CDR2 ANQGSEA. This CDR3 comprises 14 residues. V lost 5 bases, J lost 2 bases, and 8 bases stayed unmatched. CDR3 protein: CSVFGEGGQETQYF. CDR3 DNA sequence: TGCAGCGTTTTTGGGGAGGGCGGGCAAGAGACCCAGTACTTC.

The chain recombines TRBV5-4 with TRBJ2-1, with D unresolved. V lost 4 bases to trimming and J lost 9 bases, with 11 bases between them. CDR1 is SGHNT, CDR2 YYREEE, per germline (reference sequence). The CDR3 has 12 amino acids. This chain's CDR3 is CASSPEAGEQFF. In DNA form, the CDR3 reads TGTGCCAGCAGCCCCGAAGCAGGTGAGCAGTTCTTC.

The J gene is TRBJ2-7, the V gene TRBV5-1; 7 positions match TRBD2. V shed 4 bases, J shed 4 bases, and the junction held 5 bases outside the gene matches. The CDR3 is made up of 13 amino acids. Germline-derived CDR1 and CDR2 are SGHRS and YFSETQ. This CDR3 is CASSGLGGYEQYF. CDR3 DNA: TGCGCCAGCAGCGGACTCGGGGGGTACGAGCAGTACTTC.

J is TRBJ2-7 and V is TRBV15; 16 bases line up with TRBD2. CDR1 is LNHNV and CDR2 is YYDKDF in the germline V gene (reference sequence). CDR3 length: 16 amino acids. V lost 1 base, J lost 6 bases, and 3 bases stayed unmatched. The CDR3 bases are TGTGCCACCAGCAGAGGGGGGACTAGCGGGAGGGCCGAGCAGTACTTC. This sequence encodes CATSRGGTSGRAEQYF.

The chain links TRBV19 to TRBJ2-1; 8 bases are a match to TRBD1. Germline CDR1 and CDR2: LNHDA and SQIVND (reference sequence). The CDR3 contains 13 residues. Trimming cost V 7 bases and J 10 bases; bases outside gene matches: 9. Written as DNA, the CDR3 is TGTGCCAGTACGGTCGACAGGGGCACAGAGCAGTTCTTC. Its translation is CASTVDRGTEQFF.

V usage is TRBV29-1 and J usage is TRBJ1-4, with D hard to call. The CDR3 has 13 residues. The germline V gene has CDR1 SQVTM and CDR2 ANQGSEA. V lost 4 bases, J lost 5 bases, and 11 bases lay in between. CDR3 nucleotide sequence: TGCAGCGTTGGAGCCAAGATAAATGAAAAACTGTTTTTT. It specifies CSVGAKINEKLFF.

CDR3 region: CASSLQSVTGNTIYF. CDR3 in DNA: TGCGCCAGCAGCTTGCAATCGGTCACTGGAAACACCATATATTTT. The V and J genes are TRBV5-1 and TRBJ1-3; D unclear. Trimming cost V 1 base and J 2 bases, with 10 bases left between them. The CDR3 consists of 15 residues. Germline CDR1 is SGHRS and CDR2 is YFSETQ.

This clone is a singleton in its sample. The genes are TRBV5-4 and TRBJ2-1, with D possibly being TRBD1 (5 bases). The germline V gene has CDR1 SGHNT and CDR2 YYREEE (reference sequence). V was clipped by 1 base and J by 8 bases, with 13 bases between them. The length of the CDR3 is 14 residues. The CDR3 protein is CASSLQAGNDEQFF. The CDR3 region has the DNA TGTGCCAGCAGCTTGCAGGCAGGGAACGATGAGCAGTTCTTC.

The J gene is TRBJ2-5, the V gene TRBV7-9; 7 bases align to TRBD1. The CDR3 sequence is 13 residues long. Germline CDR1 reads SEHNR; CDR2 reads FQNEAQ (reference sequence). V was clipped by 7 bases and J by 5 bases; unmatched bases: 7. CDR3 residues: CASKQTGQETQYF. The CDR3 DNA reads TGTGCCAGCAAACAGACAGGGCAGGAGACCCAGTACTTC. Complete variable domain (other parts from reference TRBV7-9 and TRBJ2-5): DTGVSQNPRHKITKRGQNVTFRCDPISEHNRLYWYRQTLGQGPEFLTYFQNEAQLEKSRLLSDRFSAERPKGSFSTLEIQRTEQGDSAMYLCASKQTGQETQYFGPGTRLLVL.

This chain uses TRBV3-1 (or the pseudogene TRBV3-2) with TRBJ1-4; D remains ambiguous. The CDR3 covers 13 residues. Germline-derived CDR1 and CDR2 are LGHDT and YNNKEL (reference sequence). The ends were cut back, 1 base at V and 12 bases at J, with 12 bases in the middle. The CDR3: CASSQAPLGQLFF. The DNA of the CDR3 is TGTGCCAGCAGCCAAGCGCCGCTTGGGCAACTGTTTTTT.

This chain links TRBV6-4 with TRBJ2-1; 7 bases are a match to TRBD2. Germline loops: CDR1 MRHNA, CDR2 SNTAGT. This CDR3 is 16 amino acids long. The ends lost 10 bases at V and 0 bases at J; junction bases unmatched: 12. This CDR3 is CAILHGRGSSYNEQFF. CDR3 coding DNA: TGTGCCATCCTCCATGGGCGGGGGAGCTCCTACAATGAGCAGTTCTTC.

The chain couples TRBV10-3 to TRBJ1-4; the match to TRBD1 covers 7 bases. After removal of 0 bases from V and 5 bases from J, the junction contained 3 bases not matched to a gene. CDR1 and CDR2 (germline): ENHRY, SYGVKD. The CDR3 sequence is 15 residues long. The CDR3 sequence: CAISESAGGNEKLFF. CDR3 nucleotides: TGTGCCATCAGTGAGTCGGCAGGGGGGAATGAAAAACTGTTTTTT.

The chain recombines TRBV5-3 with TRBJ1-5, with 8 bases fitting TRBD1. TRBV5-3 is an ORF, and what it does is uncertain. The CDR3 loop spans 13 amino acids. Losses at the gene ends were 7 bases for V and 7 bases for J; bases not matched to a gene: 7. The CDR3 nucleotides read TGTGCCAGAGACAGGGGAGGCGGACAGCCCCAGCATTTT. Translated, it gives CARDRGGGQPQHF.

Worth noting for this clone: The identical CDR3 is also encoded by other nucleotide sequences in the sample. The rearrangement joins TRBV30 to TRBJ2-7; 7 nucleotides line up with TRBD1. CDR3 length: 12 amino acids. Per germline, CDR1 GTSNPN and CDR2 SVGIG (reference sequence). The junction had 0 bases not matched to a gene; V was cut back by 0 bases and J by 4 bases. In DNA, the CDR3 is TGTGCCTGGAGTGTACAGGGGTACGAGCAGTACTTC. Protein: CAWSVQGYEQYF.

The V call is TRBV3-1 (or the pseudogene TRBV3-2), the J call TRBJ2-5, with 11 nucleotides matching TRBD2. The V gene's germline CDR1 is LGHDT and CDR2 YNNKEL (reference sequence). Germline trimming cut 4 bases from V and 3 bases from J; bases unmatched to any gene: 4. The CDR3 totals 15 residues. CDR3 nucleotide sequence: TGTGCCAGCAGCCCTAAACTAGCGGGAGAAGAGACCCAGTACTTC. The encoded protein is CASSPKLAGEETQYF.

For this clone: One end of the junction is discordant with germline, which a read error may explain. This rearrangement joins TRBV2 to TRBJ2-7, with D perhaps matching TRBD1 (5 bases). The CDR3 sequence is 15 residues long. CDR1 and CDR2 (germline): SNHLY, FYNNEI. The CDR3 region is CASSPTTGVYETLDF. The CDR3 nucleotides are TGTGCCAGCAGTCCGACCACAGGTGTCTACGAAACATTAGACTTC.

The chain couples TRBV5-6 to TRBJ1-4; D is undetermined. V gave up 3 bases and J gave up 5 bases, with 5 bases separating them. The CDR3 length is 12 residues. Germline loops: CDR1 SGHDT, CDR2 YYEEEE. Here the CDR3 reads CASSSVNEKLFF. Written as DNA, the CDR3 is TGTGCCAGCAGCTCCGTGAATGAAAAACTGTTTTTT. Full variable domain (outside the CDR3, taken from reference TRBV5-6 and TRBJ1-4): DAGVTQSPTHLIKTRGQQVTLRCSPKSGHDTVSWYQQALGQGPQFIFQYYEEEERQRGNFPDRFSGHQFPNYSSELNVNALLLGDSALYLCASSSVNEKLFFGSGTQLSVL.

The chain employs TRBV9 and TRBJ2-3, with 9 bases matching TRBD2. The CDR3 extends over 17 amino acids. CDR1 is SGDLS, CDR2 YYNGEE, per germline. J gave up 4 bases and V 0 bases, and 9 bases lay outside the gene matches. The CDR3 region is CASSVEPGLAGSDTQYF. The DNA for the CDR3 is TGTGCCAGCAGCGTAGAACCGGGACTAGCCGGATCAGATACGCAGTATTTT.

This chain links TRBV2 with TRBJ1-6, with a possible D match to TRBD1 (6 bases). Trimming removed 5 bases from V and 9 bases from J, with 17 bases in between. The CDR3 sequence is 15 residues long. Germline V lookup: CDR1 SNHLY, CDR2 FYNNEI. CDR3: CASSRDMWGTSPLHF. In DNA form, the CDR3 reads TGTGCCAGCAGTCGGGACATGTGGGGAACTTCACCCCTCCACTTT.

CDR3 nucleotides: TGTGCCAGCTCACCAGCAGGGTCGTCCACTGAAGCTTTCTTT. As protein: CASSPAGSSTEAFF. The rearrangement joins TRBV18 to TRBJ1-1, with D possibly matching TRBD1 (5 bases). Per germline, CDR1 KGHSH and CDR2 LQKENI. Between the trimmed V and J ends, which lost 2 bases and 4 bases, there was a span of 11 bases. The CDR3 is 14 residues long.

This clone was seen just once. V usage is TRBV29-1 and J usage is TRBJ2-5; the match to TRBD1 covers 9 bases. Germline lookup yields CDR1 SQVTM and CDR2 ANQGSEA. V trimming: 6 bases; J trimming: 4 bases; junction bases outside the gene matches: 3. This CDR3 region has 12 residues. CDR3 protein: CSVGQGLETQYF. DNA of the CDR3: TGCAGCGTCGGACAGGGGCTAGAGACCCAGTACTTC.

This clone was seen a handful of times. This chain joins TRBV9 and TRBJ1-3, with D tentatively TRBD1 (5 bases). V was cut by 4 bases and J by 4 bases, with 15 bases left in between. Germline lookup yields CDR1 SGDLS and CDR2 YYNGEE. The CDR3 is 15 residues long. CDR3 protein: CASSTRTFSGNTIYF. CDR3 coding DNA: TGTGCCAGCAGCACACGGACATTTTCCGGAAACACCATATATTTT.

This chain links TRBV2 with TRBJ1-3; 7 bases are a match to TRBD1. This CDR3 spans 14 amino acids. Germline-derived CDR1 and CDR2 are SNHLY and FYNNEI. Germline trimming cut 6 bases from V and 2 bases from J; bases unmatched to any gene: 4. DNA for the CDR3: TGTGCCAGCAGCTACGGGACAGCTGGAAACACCATATATTTT. Translated: CASSYGTAGNTIYF.

The chain has TRBV7-3 and TRBJ2-2; 7 nucleotides match TRBD2. Germline V lookup: CDR1 SGHTA, CDR2 FQGTGA. The CDR3 covers 17 residues. Losses at the gene ends were 1 base for V and 3 bases for J; bases not matched to a gene: 8. In DNA form, the CDR3 reads TGTGCCAGCAGCTTAATAGGGAGCGGGGCTTACACCGGGGAGCTGTTTTTT. This gives the protein CASSLIGSGAYTGELFF.

V usage is TRBV4-1 and J usage is TRBJ2-3; D perhaps matches TRBD1 (5 bases). Trimming left V 1 base short and J 3 bases short, with 17 bases between. CDR1 and CDR2 (germline): MGHRA, YSYEKL. CDR3 length equals 17 residues. This CDR3 is CASSQVPRDSGTDTQYF. CDR3 DNA sequence: TGCGCCAGCAGCCAAGTACCCCGCGACAGTGGGACAGATACGCAGTATTTT.

In nucleotides, the CDR3 is TGTGCCAGCACCCTGACTAGTCTTCGCGAGCAGTACTTC. It yields the protein CASTLTSLREQYF. The chain has TRBV12-3 or TRBV12-4 and TRBJ2-7; perhaps TRBD2 as D (6 bases). This CDR3 has 13 residues. Trimming removed 7 bases from V and 6 bases from J, with 16 bases in between.

The J gene is TRBJ2-7, the V gene TRBV28; D perhaps matches TRBD1 (5 bases). Trimming shortened V by 6 bases and J by 0 bases, and 21 bases separated the two germline ends. The CDR3 is 17 residues long. Germline values: CDR1 MDHEN, CDR2 SYDVKM. The CDR3 loop is CASSPSLGAVPSYEQYF. The CDR3, as DNA: TGTGCCAGCAGCCCCTCGCTTGGGGCGGTCCCCTCCTACGAGCAGTACTTC.

This chain connects TRBV10-2 to TRBJ2-2; 9 nucleotides align to TRBD1. From germline, CDR1 is WSHSY and CDR2 SAAADI. The J segment lost 0 bases and the V segment lost 6 bases, leaving 2 bases of the junction unmatched. The CDR3 is 15 residues long. The CDR3 loop reads CASRQGAANTGELFF. CDR3 nucleotides: TGCGCCAGCAGACAGGGGGCTGCGAACACCGGGGAGCTGTTTTTT.

V usage is TRBV7-9 and J usage is TRBJ2-3; 8 nucleotides line up with TRBD2. With V trimmed by 4 bases and J by 3 bases, 12 bases remained unmatched. From germline, CDR1 is SEHNR and CDR2 FQNEAQ (reference sequence). The CDR3 contains 17 residues. Here the CDR3 reads CASSSPAKRERTDTQYF. DNA of the CDR3: TGTGCCAGCAGCTCACCAGCCAAGCGGGAGAGAACAGATACGCAGTATTTT.